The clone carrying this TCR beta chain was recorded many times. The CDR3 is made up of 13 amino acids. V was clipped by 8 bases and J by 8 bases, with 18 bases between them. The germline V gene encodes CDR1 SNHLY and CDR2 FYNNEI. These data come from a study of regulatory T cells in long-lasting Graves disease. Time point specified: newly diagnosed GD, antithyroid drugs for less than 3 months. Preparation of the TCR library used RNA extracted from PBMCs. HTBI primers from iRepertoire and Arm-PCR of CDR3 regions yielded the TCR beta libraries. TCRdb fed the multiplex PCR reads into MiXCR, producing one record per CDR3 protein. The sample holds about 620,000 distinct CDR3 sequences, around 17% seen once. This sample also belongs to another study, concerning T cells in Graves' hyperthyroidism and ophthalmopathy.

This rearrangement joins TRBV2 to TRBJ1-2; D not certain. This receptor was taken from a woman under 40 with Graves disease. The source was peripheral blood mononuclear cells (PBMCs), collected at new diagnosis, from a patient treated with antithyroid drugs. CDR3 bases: TGTGCCAGCTTGCTTGAACACGGAGGGGGCTACACCTTC. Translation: CASLLEHGGGYTF.